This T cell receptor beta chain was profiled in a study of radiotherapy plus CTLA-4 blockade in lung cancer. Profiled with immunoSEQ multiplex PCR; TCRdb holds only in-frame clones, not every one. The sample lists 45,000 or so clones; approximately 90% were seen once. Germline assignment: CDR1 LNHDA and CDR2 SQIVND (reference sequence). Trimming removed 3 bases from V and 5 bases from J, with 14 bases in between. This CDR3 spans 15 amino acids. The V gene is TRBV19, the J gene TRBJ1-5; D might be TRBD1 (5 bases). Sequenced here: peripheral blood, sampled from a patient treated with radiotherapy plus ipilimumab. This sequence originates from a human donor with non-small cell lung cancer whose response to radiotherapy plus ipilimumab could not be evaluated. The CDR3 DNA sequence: TGTGCCAGTAGTATCCGGCAGCGGGGGGATCAGCCCCAGCATTTT. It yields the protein CASSIRQRGDQPQHF.